Presented here are 30 T cell receptor beta chains from one specimen sequenced in a study of cytomegalovirus exposure and HLA in healthy donors. It was with 60 Vbeta and 13 Jbeta primers that the PCR ran. Sequenced by immunoSEQ multiplex PCR; TCRdb stores in-frame clones only, minus some. The profile covers roughly 26,000 clones, with 70% appearing a single time and 3.5% to 4.5% taken by the ten largest. Sequencing was performed on PBMCs. These receptors were obtained from a woman in her forties or fifties in good health and CMV-seronegative.

This chain uses TRBV9 with TRBJ2-1, with 9 bases aligning to TRBD2. Germline values: CDR1 SGDLS, CDR2 YYNGEE. This CDR3 is built from 12 residues. Germline trimming cut 1 base from V and 11 bases from J; bases unmatched to any gene: 1. The CDR3 nucleotides are TGTGCCAGCAGCGTACCTAGCGGGAAGCAGTTCTTC. It is translated as CASSVPSGKQFF. The complete variable domain, with remaining parts taken from reference TRBV9 and TRBJ2-1, reads DSGVTQTPKHLITATGQRVTLRCSPRSGDLSVYWYQQSLDQGLQFLIQYYNGEERAKGNILERFSAQQFPDLHSELNLSSLELGDSALYFCASSVPSGKQFFGPGTRLTVL.

The genes are TRBV7-9 and TRBJ1-5, with TRBD1 matching 8 bases. This CDR3 is 15 amino acids long. The V segment lost 1 base and the J segment 2 bases; nucleotides outside the gene matches: 1. Germline loops: CDR1 SEHNR, CDR2 FQNEAQ (reference sequence). This CDR3 reads CASSLDRGGNQPQHF. The CDR3 DNA reads as TGTGCCAGCAGCTTAGACAGGGGGGGCAATCAGCCCCAGCATTTT.

This sequence joins TRBV2 and TRBJ1-5, with D tentatively TRBD1 (5 bases). Germline lookup yields CDR1 SNHLY and CDR2 FYNNEI. The CDR3 is 14 amino acids. V lost 3 bases, J lost 7 bases, and 13 bases lay in between. The chain's CDR3 is CASSESGIRQPQHF. The DNA of the CDR3 is TGTGCCAGCAGTGAGTCAGGGATTCGACAGCCCCAGCATTTT.

This clone has more than one count but fewer than ten. J is TRBJ1-4 and V is TRBV2; perhaps TRBD1 as D (5 bases). Germline CDR1 reads SNHLY; CDR2 reads FYNNEI. Trimming cost V 3 bases and J 2 bases, with 10 bases left between them. The CDR3 is 15 amino acids. The CDR3 DNA reads as TGTGCCAGCAGTGACAGGGATCGGACTAATGAAAAACTGTTTTTT. It is translated as CASSDRDRTNEKLFF.

CDR3 sequence: CASSSGQVNEKLFF. CDR3 sequence (DNA): TGTGCCAGCAGCTCGGGACAGGTTAATGAAAAACTGTTTTTT. V usage is TRBV7-9 and J usage is TRBJ1-4, with 8 bases matching TRBD1. Looked up from germline, CDR1 is SEHNR and CDR2 is FQNEAQ (reference sequence). V shed 4 bases and J 4 bases; nucleotides not matched to a gene: 2. CDR3 length: 14 amino acids. Full variable domain (rest looked up from reference TRBV7-9 and TRBJ1-4): DTGVSQNPRHKITKRGQNVTFRCDPISEHNRLYWYRQTLGQGPEFLTYFQNEAQLEKSRLLSDRFSAERPKGSFSTLEIQRTEQGDSAMYLCASSSGQVNEKLFFGSGTQLSVL.

This clone turned up a few times. One end of the junction does not line up with germline, which may come from a read error. The chain employs TRBV7-7 and TRBJ1-1; maybe TRBD1 (5 bases). The CDR3 is 13 amino acids. Germline V gene lookup returns CDR1 SSHAT and CDR2 FNYEAQ (reference sequence). CDR3: CASSQTENTEAFF. The DNA for the CDR3 is TGTGCTAGCAGCCAGACAGAGAACACTGAAGCTTTCTTT.

The chain couples TRBV2 to TRBJ2-7, with 12 bases fitting TRBD2. The CDR3 has 14 residues. Germline CDR1 and CDR2: SNHLY and FYNNEI. V dropped 8 bases and J dropped 3; count of bases not matched to a gene: 5. The CDR3 sequence is CASSRLAGDYEQYF. CDR3 DNA: TGTGCCAGCTCGAGACTAGCGGGAGACTACGAGCAGTACTTC.

This clone has a handful of counts. This chain uses TRBV5-4 with TRBJ1-1; D might be TRBD1 (6 bases). The CDR3 extends over 16 amino acids. Trimming took 3 bases from V and 2 from J, leaving 17 bases between them. Per the germline V gene, CDR1 is SGHNT and CDR2 is YYREEE (reference sequence). The CDR3 here is CASSSGGARFNTEAFF. The CDR3 nucleotides read TGTGCCAGCAGCTCCGGGGGGGCAAGATTCAACACTGAAGCTTTCTTT.

Remarks on this clone: Within the sample, other DNA sequences also encode this same CDR3. V gene TRBV29-1 combines with J gene TRBJ1-5; TRBD1 might be the D (5 bases). Germline V gene sequence: CDR1 SQVTM, CDR2 ANQGSEA. The V gene lost 6 bases and the J gene lost 0 bases, with 6 bases spanning the gap. This CDR3 is built from 12 residues. CDR3 protein: CSVGGSNQPQHF. Written as DNA, the CDR3 is TGCAGCGTGGGGGGTAGCAATCAGCCCCAGCATTTT.

The J gene is TRBJ1-5, the V gene TRBV4-2, with D possibly TRBD1 on 6 matching bases. Germline V gives CDR1 LGHNA, CDR2 YNFKEQ. Trimming took off 2 bases at V and 6 bases at J, with 14 bases between the two ends. The CDR3 consists of 15 residues. The CDR3 sequence is CASSQNLGASQPQHF. DNA for the CDR3: TGTGCCAGCAGCCAAAATTTGGGGGCGAGTCAGCCCCAGCATTTT.

The chain joins TRBV5-1 to TRBJ1-5, with 7 bases fitting TRBD1. With V trimmed by 4 bases and J by 4 bases, 8 bases remained unmatched. CDR3 length: 15 amino acids. CDR1 SGHRS and CDR2 YFSETQ come from the germline V gene. CDR3 DNA sequence: TGCGCCAGCAGCCGAACAGGGGTCCCTAATCAGCCCCAGCATTTT. Translated: CASSRTGVPNQPQHF. The variable domain in full, with the rest retrieved from reference TRBV5-1 and TRBJ1-5, is KAGVTQTPRYLIKTRGQQVTLSCSPISGHRSVSWYQQTPGQGLQFLFEYFSETQRNKGNFPGRFSGRQFSNSRSEMNVSTLELGDSALYLCASSRTGVPNQPQHFGDGTRLSIL.

The CDR3 region is CASSSPNQPQHF. The DNA of the CDR3 is TGTGCCAGCAGTTCCCCTAATCAGCCCCAGCATTTT. V usage is TRBV28 and J usage is TRBJ1-5; D not certain. The V and J ends lost 4 bases and 4 bases respectively, with 5 bases between them. The CDR3 spans 12 residues. The germline V gene encodes CDR1 MDHEN and CDR2 SYDVKM.

V and J are TRBV6-5 and TRBJ1-5; the D gene is possibly TRBD1 (6 bases). Per germline, CDR1 MNHEY and CDR2 SVGAGI. CDR3 length equals 14 residues. The germline V and J ends were trimmed by 5 bases and 1 base, with 9 bases remaining between them. CDR3 in DNA: TGTGCCAGCAGTGAGCAGGGGAGCAATCAGCCCCAGCATTTT. Its protein is CASSEQGSNQPQHF.

This chain uses TRBV4-1 with TRBJ1-1; a weak D match, TRBD1 (5 bases). Trimming shortened V by 4 bases and J by 3 bases, and 12 bases separated the two germline ends. CDR1 is MGHRA, CDR2 YSYEKL, per germline. The CDR3 has 14 amino acids. The CDR3 sequence: CASSPSGWDTEAFF. The CDR3 DNA sequence: TGCGCCAGCAGCCCTTCAGGGTGGGACACTGAAGCTTTCTTT.

This clone was found once. V and J are TRBV29-1 and TRBJ2-1; D unresolved. V lost 5 bases to trimming and J lost 4 bases, with 9 bases between them. This CDR3 is built from 12 residues. The germline V gene has CDR1 SQVTM and CDR2 ANQGSEA. CDR3 DNA: TGCAGCGTTTCGTCCGGTTACAATGAGCAGTTCTTC. Translated: CSVSSGYNEQFF.

The chain combines TRBV11-2 with TRBJ1-2; 9 positions agree with TRBD1. This CDR3 contains 14 residues. The J segment lost 5 bases and the V segment lost 5 bases, leaving 6 bases of the junction unmatched. The germline gives CDR1 SGHAT, CDR2 FQNNGV. This CDR3 is CASSREGQGYGYTF. For the CDR3, the DNA is TGTGCCAGCAGCAGAGAGGGACAGGGATATGGCTACACCTTC. The whole variable domain, remainder taken from reference TRBV11-2 and TRBJ1-2, is EAGVAQSPRYKIIEKRQSVAFWCNPISGHATLYWYQQILGQGPKLLIQFQNNGVVDDSQLPKDRFSAERLKGVDSTLKIQPAKLEDSAVYLCASSREGQGYGYTFGSGTRLTVV.

V usage is TRBV5-1 and J usage is TRBJ2-3; 7 nucleotides align to TRBD2. This CDR3 has 15 residues. CDR1 is SGHRS and CDR2 is YFSETQ in the germline V gene. The trim removed 1 base at V and 2 bases at J, leaving 4 bases unmatched. The CDR3 reads CASSLTRDYTDTQYF. CDR3 sequence (DNA): TGCGCCAGCAGCTTGACTCGGGACTACACAGATACGCAGTATTTT.

The chain joins TRBV6-5 to TRBJ2-1; TRBD2 might be the D (6 bases). Trimming shortened V by 4 bases and J by 2 bases, and 12 bases separated the two germline ends. The germline V gene has CDR1 MNHEY and CDR2 SVGAGI. CDR3 length: 15 residues. The CDR3: CASSSGLDPYNEQFF. CDR3 nucleotide sequence: TGTGCCAGCAGTTCGGGACTCGACCCCTACAATGAGCAGTTCTTC.

The chain links TRBV11-3 to TRBJ1-1; D is possibly TRBD1 (6 bases). Germline CDR1 reads SGHNT; CDR2 reads YENEEA. The CDR3 has 13 amino acids. The ends were cut back, 5 bases at V and 1 base at J, with 8 bases in the middle. The CDR3 coding sequence is TGTGCCAGCAGCGAAGGGGGGAACACTGAAGCTTTCTTT. Translating it yields CASSEGGNTEAFF.

The chain employs TRBV2 and TRBJ1-5; no firm D call. V gave up 8 bases and J gave up 2 bases, with 10 bases separating them. Germline-derived CDR1 and CDR2 are SNHLY and FYNNEI. This CDR3 contains 13 residues. CDR3 coding DNA: TGTGCCAGCGGACTTCTGGGCAATCAGCCCCAGCATTTT. Its translation is CASGLLGNQPQHF.

This chain joins TRBV29-1 and TRBJ1-4; TRBD1 matches at 10 bases. J gave up 4 bases and V 4 bases, and 0 bases lay outside the gene matches. The CDR3 extends over 13 amino acids. Per the germline V gene, CDR1 is SQVTM and CDR2 is ANQGSEA. CDR3 DNA sequence: TGCAGCGTTGGGGACAGGGGTAATGAAAAACTGTTTTTT. This translates into CSVGDRGNEKLFF.

The V and J genes are TRBV28 and TRBJ1-1, with a possible D match to TRBD1 (6 bases). The germline V gene has CDR1 MDHEN and CDR2 SYDVKM. V lost 3 bases to trimming and J lost 5 bases, with 10 bases between them. The CDR3 is 13 residues long. The CDR3 protein is CASSLAGVTEAFF. For the CDR3, the DNA is TGTGCCAGCAGTTTGGCAGGGGTGACTGAAGCTTTCTTT.

The gene calls are TRBV5-1 and TRBJ2-1, with 10 bases fitting TRBD2. The CDR3 covers 15 residues. V lost 9 bases to trimming and J lost 0 bases; unmatched junction nucleotides: 6. Germline-derived CDR1 and CDR2 are SGHRS and YFSETQ. The CDR3 coding sequence is TGCGCCACCAGGACTAGCGGAAGCTCCTACAATGAGCAGTTCTTC. Translated: CATRTSGSSYNEQFF.

CDR3 loop: CASTPLAGSNYGYTF. The CDR3 DNA reads TGTGCCAGCACCCCTTTGGCAGGTTCTAACTATGGCTACACCTTC. The chain recombines TRBV2 with TRBJ1-2; the D is unclear. CDR3 size: 15 residues. Germline V gene lookup returns CDR1 SNHLY and CDR2 FYNNEI. V dropped 7 bases and J dropped 0 bases, with 15 bases sitting between them. Drawing the rest from reference TRBV2 and TRBJ1-2, the complete variable domain is EPEVTQTPSHQVTQMGQEVILRCVPISNHLYFYWYRQILGQKVEFLVSFYNNEISEKSEIFDDQFSVERPDGSNFTLKIRSTKLEDSAMYFCASTPLAGSNYGYTFGSGTRLTVV.

The chain joins TRBV7-2 to TRBJ2-7; no clear D. The germline CDR1 and CDR2 sequences are SGHTA and FQGNSA. The CDR3 has 12 residues. V gave up 5 bases and J gave up 4 bases, with 9 bases separating them. Here the CDR3 DNA reads TGTGCCAGCAGCCCTTCCGGTTACGAGCAGTACTTC. Its translation: CASSPSGYEQYF.

The chain combines TRBV29-1 with TRBJ2-7, with D possibly TRBD1 on 5 matching bases. This CDR3 is built from 11 residues. V was trimmed by 5 bases and J by 5 bases, leaving 10 bases between them. Germline CDR1 and CDR2: SQVTM and ANQGSEA. CDR3 nucleotides: TGCAGCGTTTTAAGGGGCCACGAGCAGTACTTC. It encodes CSVLRGHEQYF.

This chain uses TRBV19 with TRBJ1-1; D is possibly TRBD1 (6 bases). V was pared by 5 bases and J by 7 bases, with 14 bases between. The CDR3 consists of 13 residues. Germline CDR1 is LNHDA and CDR2 is SQIVND (reference sequence). The CDR3 region has the DNA TGTGCCAGTAGTCCCCCCGACAGGAATGAAGCTTTCTTT. Its translation is CASSPPDRNEAFF.

This clone was picked up a small number of times. J is TRBJ1-1 and V is TRBV4-2, with a weak D call TRBD1 (5 bases). CDR1 is LGHNA and CDR2 is YNFKEQ in the germline V gene. The length of the CDR3 is 14 residues. Deletions cut 4 bases from V and 10 bases from J, with 19 bases between. CDR3 sequence: CASSPILGTGSAFF. CDR3 DNA sequence: TGTGCCAGCAGCCCCATATTGGGAACAGGATCAGCTTTCTTT.

The rearrangement uses TRBV5-1 and TRBJ2-1; D is ambiguous. The V gene's germline CDR1 is SGHRS and CDR2 YFSETQ. This CDR3 has 14 amino acids. Trimming pared 3 bases from V and 4 bases from J, leaving 11 bases between. The CDR3 DNA follows: TGCGCCAGCAGCTCCCTGACAAGATACAATGAGCAGTTCTTC. Protein product: CASSSLTRYNEQFF.

This chain uses TRBV5-4 with TRBJ2-1; 9 bases line up with TRBD1. The length of the CDR3 is 14 residues. The germline CDR1 and CDR2 sequences are SGHNT and YYREEE (reference sequence). V was pared by 3 bases and J by 9 bases, with 7 bases of the junction left unmatched. CDR3: CASSWGQGLGEQFF. The CDR3 DNA reads TGTGCCAGCAGCTGGGGACAGGGACTCGGTGAGCAGTTCTTC.